This TCR beta chain was documented in a study of shared clonotypes between healthy human individuals. Study details: In total, the donors were two women and a few men aged 18 to 49.

Using immunoSEQ multiplex PCR, the repertoire was profiled, and TCRdb retains in-frame clones only, with some absent. The sample has nearly 2 million clones, approximately 94% seen once. Naive CD8 populations comprised CD45RO-negative cells positively selected for CCR7, excluding terminally differentiated effector memory CD45RA+ cells. The TCR comes from a man in his late teens or twenties in good health. The sequenced sample consisted of naive CD8+ T cells sorted from blood.

The CDR3 sequence: CASSLNVVDTGELFF. The CDR3 DNA is TGTGCCAGCAGTTTAAATGTAGTAGACACCGGGGAGCTGTTTTTT. The chain links TRBV28 to TRBJ2-2, with unresolved D. The CDR3 length is 15 residues. V lost 2 bases and J lost 3, with 10 bases in between. CDR1 is MDHEN, CDR2 SYDVKM, per germline.